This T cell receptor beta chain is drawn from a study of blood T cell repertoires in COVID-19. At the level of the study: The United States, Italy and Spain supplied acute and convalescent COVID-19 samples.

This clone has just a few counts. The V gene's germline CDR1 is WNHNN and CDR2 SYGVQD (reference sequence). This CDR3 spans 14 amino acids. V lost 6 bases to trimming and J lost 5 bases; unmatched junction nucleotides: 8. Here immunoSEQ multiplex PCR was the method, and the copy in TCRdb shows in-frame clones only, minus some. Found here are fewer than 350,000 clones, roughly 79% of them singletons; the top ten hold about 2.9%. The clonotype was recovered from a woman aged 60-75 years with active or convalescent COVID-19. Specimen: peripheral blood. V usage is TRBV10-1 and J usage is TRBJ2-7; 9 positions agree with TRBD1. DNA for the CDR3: TGCGCCAGCAGGACGGACAGGGGTCCCAACGAGCAGTACTTC. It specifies CASRTDRGPNEQYF.